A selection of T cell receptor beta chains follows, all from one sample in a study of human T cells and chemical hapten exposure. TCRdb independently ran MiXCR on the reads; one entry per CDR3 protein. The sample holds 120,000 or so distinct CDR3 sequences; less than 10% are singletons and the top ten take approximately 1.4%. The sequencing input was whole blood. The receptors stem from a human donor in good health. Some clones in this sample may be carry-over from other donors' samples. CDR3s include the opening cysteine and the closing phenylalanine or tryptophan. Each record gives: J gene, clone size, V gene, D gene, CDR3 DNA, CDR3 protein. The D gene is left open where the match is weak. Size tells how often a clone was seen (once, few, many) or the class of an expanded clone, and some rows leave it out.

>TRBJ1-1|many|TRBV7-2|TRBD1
TGTGCCAGCAGCACGGGACAGGGGGCTCGGTCGAACACTGAAGCTTTCTTT
CASSTGQGARSNTEAFF
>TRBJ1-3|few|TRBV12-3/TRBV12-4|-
TGTGCCAGCAGTTTTCGGCGGATCTCTGGAAACACCATATATTTT
CASSFRRISGNTIYF
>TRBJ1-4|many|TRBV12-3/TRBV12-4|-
TGTGCCAGCAGTGGGGCCGGGAATGAAAAACTGTTTTTT
CASSGAGNEKLFF
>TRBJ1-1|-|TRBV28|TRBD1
TGTGCCAGCAGATATACAGGGGGCGCGGGGGATACTGAAGCTTTCTTT
CASRYTGGAGDTEAFF
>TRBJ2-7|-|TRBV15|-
TGTGCCACCAGCAACCGGGCCTTCGACCCCTACGAGCAGTACTTC
CATSNRAFDPYEQYF
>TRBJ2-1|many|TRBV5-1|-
TGTGCCAGCAGCTCCCACAATGAGCAGTTCTTC
CASSSHNEQFF
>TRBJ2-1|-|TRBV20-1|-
TGCAGTGCTGCTGACCGCGGGCAGGGGTGGGGTGAGCAGTTCTTC
CSAADRGQGWGEQFF
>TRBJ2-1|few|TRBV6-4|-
TGTGCCAGCAGTGACTCCGCAGGGGAATACAATGAGCAGTTCTTC
CASSDSAGEYNEQFF
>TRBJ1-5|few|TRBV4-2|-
TGTGCCAGCAGCCCAGTGAAGAATCAGCCCCAGCATTTT
CASSPVKNQPQHF
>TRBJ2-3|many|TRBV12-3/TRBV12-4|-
TGTGCCAGCAGTTTAGCGTTACGGGATGTATCTAGCACAGATACGCAGTATTTT
CASSLALRDVSSTDTQYF
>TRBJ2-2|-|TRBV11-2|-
TGTGCCAGCAGCTCCGCAGGGGAGAGCACCGGGGAGCTGTTTTTT
CASSSAGESTGELFF
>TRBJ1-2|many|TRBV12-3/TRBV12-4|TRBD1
TGTGCCAGCAGTCTCGGACAGGGGGCTGGGTATGGCTACACCTTC
CASSLGQGAGYGYTF
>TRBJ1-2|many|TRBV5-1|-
TGCGCCAGCAGCAAGGACAGTGGAGCTAACTATGGCTACACCTTC
CASSKDSGANYGYTF
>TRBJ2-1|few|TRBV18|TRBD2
TGTGCCAGCTCCCTCGGTCTAGCGGGCGTTCGCTCCTACAATGAGCAGTTCTTC
CASSLGLAGVRSYNEQFF
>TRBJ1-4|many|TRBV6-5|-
TGTGCCAGCAGTTACTCCTCAGGGGCAACTAATGAAAAACTGTTTTTT
CASSYSSGATNEKLFF
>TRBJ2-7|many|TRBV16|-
TGTGCCAGCACCTCTACCGAAGACAGACTCTACGAGCAGTACTTC
CASTSTEDRLYEQYF
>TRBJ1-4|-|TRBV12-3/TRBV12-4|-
TGTGCCAGCAGTTTATGGGGAGGTGCAACTAATGAAAAACTGTTTTTT
CASSLWGGATNEKLFF
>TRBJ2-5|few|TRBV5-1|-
TGCGCCAGCAGCTTGGACGGCGCAAGGAGGCGGGAGACCCAGTACTTC
CASSLDGARRRETQYF
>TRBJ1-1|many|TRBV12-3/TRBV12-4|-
TGTGCCAGCAGTTTCATACAGGAGGGCACTGAAGCTTTCTTT
CASSFIQEGTEAFF
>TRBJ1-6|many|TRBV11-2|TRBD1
TGTGCCAGCAGCGGTAACAGGGGTCCCACCCTCCACTTT
CASSGNRGPTLHF
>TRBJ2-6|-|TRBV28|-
TGTGCCAGCAGTTTTTTGGGCTCTGGGGCCAACGTCCTGACTTTC
CASSFLGSGANVLTF
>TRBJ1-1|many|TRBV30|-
TGTGCCTGGAGTAAACCCCCCACAGGGATGGCTTTCTTT
CAWSKPPTGMAFF
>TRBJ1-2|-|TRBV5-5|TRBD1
TGTGCCAGCAGCGGCACGGACAGGGGGCGATACCACTATGGCTACACCTTC
CASSGTDRGRYHYGYTF
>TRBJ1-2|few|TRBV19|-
TGTGCCAGTAGTAAGGTCCGGCAGGCTAACTATGGCTACACCTTC
CASSKVRQANYGYTF
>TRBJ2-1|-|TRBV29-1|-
TGCAGCGTTGAAGCGGGTACTAGTTTCTCCTACAATGAGCAGTTCTTC
CSVEAGTSFSYNEQFF
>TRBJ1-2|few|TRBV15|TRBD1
TGTGCCACCAGCCGCGGGACAGGATACTATGGCTACACCTTC
CATSRGTGYYGYTF
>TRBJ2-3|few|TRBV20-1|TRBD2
TGCAGTGCTCGAGGGGCTAGCGGGAGTGACGCTCACACAGATACGCAGTATTTT
CSARGASGSDAHTDTQYF
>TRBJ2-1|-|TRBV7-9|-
TGTGCCAGCAGCTTAGGCTCCTACAATGAGCAGTTCTTC
CASSLGSYNEQFF
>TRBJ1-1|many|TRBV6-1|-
TGTGCCAGCAGGTGGGACCGGATGAACACTGAAGCTTTCTTT
CASRWDRMNTEAFF
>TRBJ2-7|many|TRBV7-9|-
TGTGCCAGCAGCTTATCGGGGAACGAGCAGTACTTC
CASSLSGNEQYF
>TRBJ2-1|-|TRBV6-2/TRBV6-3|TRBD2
TGTGCCAGCAGTTACTCGGGCCTAGCGGGGATCAATGAGCAGTTCTTC
CASSYSGLAGINEQFF
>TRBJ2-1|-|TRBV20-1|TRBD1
TGCAGTGCTAGGTCGGACAGGGGTGCCTACAATGAGCAGTTCTTC
CSARSDRGAYNEQFF
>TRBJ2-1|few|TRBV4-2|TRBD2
TGTGCCAGCAGCCAAGACGGGTCTAGCGGGAGTTACAATGAGCAGTTCTTC
CASSQDGSSGSYNEQFF
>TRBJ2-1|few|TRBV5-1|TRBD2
TGCGCCACCGGGACTAGCGGGAACAATGAGCAGTTCTTC
CATGTSGNNEQFF
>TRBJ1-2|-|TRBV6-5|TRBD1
TGTGCCAGCAGTTATTTAGGGACAGCGGACGGCTACACCTTC
CASSYLGTADGYTF
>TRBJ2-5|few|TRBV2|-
TGTGCCAGCAGCTACCAGTGGGGGTCCGAAGAGACCCAGTACTTC
CASSYQWGSEETQYF